This TCR beta chain was identified during a study of blood T cells in healthy people across ages. Primers used in a second PCR of about 6 to 11 cycles were a sample-barcoded 5' primer and a J-beta primer mix. MiXCR was run by TCRdb on the 5' RACE reads, yielding one entry per CDR3 protein. Of under 2,000,000 distinct CDR3 sequences in the sample, 49% were seen once. Germline CDR1 is LGHNA and CDR2 is YSLEER. The CDR3 consists of 19 residues. The source of this sequence is a woman aged 40 to 50 in good health. The sample comprised blood. V and J are TRBV4-3 and TRBJ2-1, with 10 bases lining up with TRBD2. TRBJ2-7 matches the DNA end more closely, so the J call is doubtful. The CDR3 coding sequence is TGCGCCAGCAGCCAAGATAGGCTAGCGGGGGCAAGCTCCTACAATGAGCAGTACTTC. This gives the protein CASSQDRLAGASSYNEQYF.